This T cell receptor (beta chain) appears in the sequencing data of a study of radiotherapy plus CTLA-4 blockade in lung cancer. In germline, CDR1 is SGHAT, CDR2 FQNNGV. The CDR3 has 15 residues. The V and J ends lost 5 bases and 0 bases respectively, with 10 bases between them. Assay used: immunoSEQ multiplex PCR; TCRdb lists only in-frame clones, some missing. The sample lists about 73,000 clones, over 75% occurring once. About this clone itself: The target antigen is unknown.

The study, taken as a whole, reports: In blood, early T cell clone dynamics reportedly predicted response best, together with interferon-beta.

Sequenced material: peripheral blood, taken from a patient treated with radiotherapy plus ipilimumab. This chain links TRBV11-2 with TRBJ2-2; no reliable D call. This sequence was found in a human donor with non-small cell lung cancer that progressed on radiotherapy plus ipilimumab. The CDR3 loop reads CASSPSQPNTGELFF. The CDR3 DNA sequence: TGTGCCAGCAGCCCCAGCCAGCCGAACACCGGGGAGCTGTTTTTT.